The rows below give T cell receptor beta chains drawn from one sample of a study of blood T cell repertoires in COVID-19. Using immunoSEQ multiplex PCR, the repertoire was profiled, and TCRdb retains in-frame clones only, with some absent. The sample consists of 200,000 to 300,000 clones, around four fifths of them appearing once. The specimen sequenced was peripheral blood. The receptors were gathered from a man aged 55 to 70 with acute or convalescent COVID-19. Both conserved end residues are part of each CDR3.

V: TRBV2; J: TRBJ2-5; CDR3: CASSGRRDGSPETQYF
V: TRBV29-1; J: TRBJ2-5; CDR3: CSVEAYTGFGTQYF
V: TRBV18; J: TRBJ2-1; CDR3: CASSGVPAGGLYEQFF
V: TRBV24-1; J: TRBJ1-5; CDR3: CATSPGGAGDQPQHF
V: TRBV7-6; J: TRBJ2-5; CDR3: CASSLAGGGETQYF
V: TRBV29-1; J: TRBJ1-1; CDR3: CSVEFAEDTEAFF
V: TRBV11-3; J: TRBJ2-1; CDR3: CASSRGQYNEQFF
V: TRBV5-5; J: TRBJ2-7; CDR3: CASSWGLAGELYEQYF
V: TRBV6-6; J: TRBJ2-1; CDR3: CASASRTTGDEQFF
V: TRBV12-3/TRBV12-4; J: TRBJ1-2; CDR3: CASSGGYNYGYTF
V: TRBV7-2; J: TRBJ2-1; CDR3: CASSLSQGAFNEQFF
V: TRBV7-2; J: TRBJ2-7; CDR3: CASSLVSSGKIYEQYF
V: TRBV7-9; J: TRBJ2-7; CDR3: CASSTWDRGLSYEQYF
V: TRBV30; J: TRBJ2-1; CDR3: CACDGTGINNEQFF
V: TRBV16; J: TRBJ1-2; CDR3: CASSQSRPPEGGYTF
V: TRBV15; J: TRBJ1-4; CDR3: CATTRDRANEKLFF
V: TRBV6-1; J: TRBJ1-1; CDR3: CASSESQGREADTEAFF
V: TRBV4-1; J: TRBJ1-2; CDR3: CASSPRGDYGYTF
V: TRBV9; J: TRBJ2-1; CDR3: CASSPRPPGLAFHNEQFF
V: TRBV3-1/TRBV3-2; J: TRBJ1-2; CDR3: CASSQEATGHHGYTF
V: TRBV28; J: TRBJ2-1; CDR3: CASSHLKGQGSEQFF
V: TRBV7-9; J: TRBJ2-5; CDR3: CASSLTTRQETQYF
V: TRBV9; J: TRBJ2-5; CDR3: CASSFSGGAETQYF
V: TRBV5-4; J: TRBJ1-6; CDR3: CASSYGQNSYNSPLHF
V: TRBV24-1; J: TRBJ2-5; CDR3: CSRRREGDFQETQYF
V: TRBV5-6; J: TRBJ1-6; CDR3: CASSSAEGNSPLHF
V: TRBV6-2/TRBV6-3; J: TRBJ2-7; CDR3: CASSNDFRGSYEQYF
V: TRBV5-5; J: TRBJ1-2; CDR3: CASSAGEGTVYGYTF
V: TRBV25-1; J: TRBJ1-2; CDR3: CASSAGGGRGYTF
V: TRBV11-2; J: TRBJ2-7; CDR3: CASSPTGLEGYEQYF
V: TRBV7-8; J: TRBJ2-5; CDR3: CASSSSGRALRETQYF
V: TRBV5-1; J: TRBJ1-5; CDR3: CASSPTGYGQPQHF
V: TRBV18; J: TRBJ1-2; CDR3: CASSPRGTYGYTF
V: TRBV13; J: TRBJ2-7; CDR3: CASSQGTSGSYEQYF
V: TRBV3-1/TRBV3-2; J: TRBJ1-1; CDR3: CASSHRQGQAEAFF
V: TRBV6-1; J: TRBJ2-7; CDR3: CASSEDRGLAEQYF
V: TRBV11-2; J: TRBJ1-4; CDR3: CASSSFRDRSEKLFF